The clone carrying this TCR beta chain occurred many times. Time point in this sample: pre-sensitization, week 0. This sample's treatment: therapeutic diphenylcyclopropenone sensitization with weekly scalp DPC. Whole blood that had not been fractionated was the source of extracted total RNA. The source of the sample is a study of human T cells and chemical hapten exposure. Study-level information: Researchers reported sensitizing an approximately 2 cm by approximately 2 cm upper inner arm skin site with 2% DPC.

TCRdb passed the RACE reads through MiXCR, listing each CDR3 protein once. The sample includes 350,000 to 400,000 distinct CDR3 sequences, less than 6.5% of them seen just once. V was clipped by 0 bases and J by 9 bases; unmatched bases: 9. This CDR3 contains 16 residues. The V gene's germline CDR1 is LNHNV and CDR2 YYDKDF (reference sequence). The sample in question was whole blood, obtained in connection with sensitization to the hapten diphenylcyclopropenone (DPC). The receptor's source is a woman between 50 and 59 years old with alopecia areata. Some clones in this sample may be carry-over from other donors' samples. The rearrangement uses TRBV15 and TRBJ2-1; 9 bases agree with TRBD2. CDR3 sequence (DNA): TGTGCCACCAGCAGAGATCTGGCGGGGGGGCTCGGTGAGCAGTTCTTC. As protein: CATSRDLAGGLGEQFF.